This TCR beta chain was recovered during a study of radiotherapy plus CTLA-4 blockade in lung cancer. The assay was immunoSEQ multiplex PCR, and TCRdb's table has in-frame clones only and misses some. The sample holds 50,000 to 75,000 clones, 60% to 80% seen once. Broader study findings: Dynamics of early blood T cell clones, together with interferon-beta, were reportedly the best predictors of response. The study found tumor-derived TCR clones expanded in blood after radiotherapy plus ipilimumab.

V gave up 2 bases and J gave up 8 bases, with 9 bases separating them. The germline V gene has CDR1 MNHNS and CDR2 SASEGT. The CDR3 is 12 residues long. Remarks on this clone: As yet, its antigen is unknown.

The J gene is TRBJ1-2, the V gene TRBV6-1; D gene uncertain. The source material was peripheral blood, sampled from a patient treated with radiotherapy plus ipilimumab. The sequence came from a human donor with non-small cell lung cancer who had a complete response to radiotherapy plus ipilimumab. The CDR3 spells CASSEQAGGYTF. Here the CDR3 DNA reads TGTGCCAGCAGTGAACAGGCGGGAGGCTACACCTTC.